This passage covers 13 T cell receptor beta chains from one sample sequenced in a study of T cell responses to AZD1222 COVID-19 vaccine. Produced via immunoSEQ multiplex PCR; TCRdb's table is partial and in-frame only. The table lists around 99,000 clones, more than 80% of them singletons. The material was peripheral blood, obtained on day 0 of AZD1222 vaccination. The receptors stem from an adult in good health.

DNA of the CDR3: TGTGCCAGCAGCTTGCCCGGGACAGTGAACACTGAAGCTTTCTTT. It yields the protein CASSLPGTVNTEAFF. The chain uses TRBV7-9 and TRBJ1-1, with 7 positions matching TRBD1. The CDR3 has 15 residues. Germline CDR1 is SEHNR and CDR2 is FQNEAQ (reference sequence). V shed 3 bases, J shed 0 bases, and the junction held 4 bases outside the gene matches.

The chain is built from TRBV6-5 and TRBJ2-1; 8 bases are a match to TRBD1. The germline V gene encodes CDR1 MNHEY and CDR2 SVGAGI. V was pared by 6 bases and J by 9 bases, with 7 bases of the junction left unmatched. There are 13 residues in the CDR3. CDR3 region: CASRADRGGEQFF. In nucleotides, the CDR3 is TGTGCCAGCAGAGCCGACAGGGGTGGTGAGCAGTTCTTC.

This clone was observed once. The V call is TRBV4-3, the J call TRBJ1-6, with a tentative D call TRBD1 (5 bases). This CDR3 is built from 15 residues. In germline, CDR1 is LGHNA, CDR2 YSLEER. Between the trimmed V and J ends, which lost 1 base and 5 bases, there was a span of 9 bases. The CDR3 region is CASSQGGVNNSPLHF. DNA for the CDR3: TGCGCCAGCAGCCAAGGGGGGGTCAATAATTCACCCCTCCACTTT.

Only one count was recorded for this clone. The chain uses TRBV19 and TRBJ1-5; 9 nucleotides match TRBD1. Germline CDR1 and CDR2: LNHDA and SQIVND (reference sequence). The CDR3 covers 15 residues. Unmatched junction bases numbered 10, after V lost 7 bases and J lost 6 bases. This chain's CDR3 is CASTQTGGVVQPQHF. The CDR3 nucleotides are TGTGCCAGTACCCAGACAGGGGGAGTGGTTCAGCCCCAGCATTTT.

The chain carries TRBV19 and TRBJ2-2; 7 nucleotides line up with TRBD2. The V gene's germline CDR1 is LNHDA and CDR2 SQIVND (reference sequence). The V segment lost 7 bases and the J segment 2 bases; nucleotides outside the gene matches: 7. The CDR3 is 15 residues long. CDR3 in DNA: TGTGCCAGTAACAGCGGGGCCGTTAACACCGGGGAGCTGTTTTTT. It is translated as CASNSGAVNTGELFF.

This clone was seen a single time. The chain recombines TRBV5-3 with TRBJ2-7; TRBD2 aligns across 10 bases. TRBV5-3 is labeled an ORF, and its function is uncertain. With V trimmed by 0 bases and J by 7 bases, 7 bases remained unmatched. CDR3 length equals 15 residues. The CDR3 spells CARSLGSGRPSEQYF. For the CDR3, the DNA is TGTGCCAGAAGCTTGGGTAGCGGGAGGCCCTCAGAGCAGTACTTC.

The chain recombines TRBV6-5 with TRBJ2-7, with 10 bases fitting TRBD1. CDR1 and CDR2 (germline): MNHEY, SVGAGI. V lost 8 bases to trimming and J lost 6 bases; unmatched junction nucleotides: 10. CDR3 size: 14 residues. CDR3 nucleotides: TGTGCCAGCTCCGGGACAGGGGTTCCTGGCGAGCAGTACTTC. It encodes CASSGTGVPGEQYF.

V gene TRBV7-2 combines with J gene TRBJ1-4, with TRBD1 identical over 7 bases. Germline V CDR1 and CDR2: SGHTA, FQGNSA. After removal of 5 bases from V and 7 bases from J, the junction contained 10 bases not matched to a gene. This CDR3 is 15 amino acids long. The CDR3 DNA reads TGTGCCAGCAGCCCCCGGCAGGGGGTGAGTGAAAAACTGTTTTTT. Translated: CASSPRQGVSEKLFF.

This clone appeared a single time. This sequence joins TRBV24-1 and TRBJ1-2, with no clear D. The CDR3 totals 14 residues. Trimming left V 3 bases short and J 2 bases short, with 9 bases between. CDR1 and CDR2 (germline): KGHDR, SFDVKD. The CDR3 region is CATSDPTKNYGYTF. The CDR3 DNA sequence: TGTGCCACCAGTGATCCGACGAAGAACTATGGCTACACCTTC.

The J gene is TRBJ1-6, the V gene TRBV27; 8 nucleotides align to TRBD1. Germline V gene lookup returns CDR1 MNHEY and CDR2 SMNVEV (reference sequence). This CDR3 contains 20 residues. J gave up 4 bases and V 0 bases, and 14 bases lay outside the gene matches. The DNA for the CDR3 is TGTGCCAGCAGTTTATCGTCCCTGGGAGGACAGGGAACGTATAATTCACCCCTCCACTTT. Its protein product is CASSLSSLGGQGTYNSPLHF.

This clone was seen only once. This sequence joins TRBV18 and TRBJ2-3; no definite D call. The germline V gene encodes CDR1 KGHSH and CDR2 LQKENI. V was cut by 5 bases and J by 0 bases, with 0 bases left in between. The CDR3 length is 11 residues. The CDR3 DNA reads TGTGCCAGCTCAAGCACAGATACGCAGTATTTT. Residues: CASSSTDTQYF.

The chain joins TRBV29-1 to TRBJ1-1; D unresolved. The V and J ends lost 3 bases and 0 bases respectively, with 14 bases between them. This CDR3 region has 15 residues. The germline CDR1 and CDR2 sequences are SQVTM and ANQGSEA. CDR3 in DNA: TGCAGCGTTGATAGAGGCATGGGCATGAACACTGAAGCTTTCTTT. Translation gives CSVDRGMGMNTEAFF.

The genes are TRBV6-4 and TRBJ2-7; D may be TRBD1 (5 bases). Germline V gene data show CDR1 as MRHNA and CDR2 as SNTAGT. The V and J ends lost 8 bases and 0 bases respectively, with 17 bases between them. The CDR3 covers 15 residues. As DNA, the CDR3 is TGTGCCAGCGGACACCCGTTCCCCAGCTCCTACGAGCAGTACTTC. It translates to CASGHPFPSSYEQYF.